This TCR beta chain was identified in a study of T cell changes during pregnancy in multiple sclerosis. CDR3 size: 15 residues. Trimming cost V 3 bases and J 2 bases; bases outside gene matches: 6. Germline lookup yields CDR1 MDHEN and CDR2 SYDVKM. Repertoires were generated with immunoSEQ multiplex PCR, while TCRdb's copy carries only in-frame clones and drops some. The sample holds 35,000 to 55,000 clones, about 92% seen once. The chain links TRBV28 to TRBJ1-1, with 7 nucleotides matching TRBD1. Sequencing was carried out using peripheral blood. This clonotype originated in a female donor with multiple sclerosis, enrolled in a pregnancy study. CDR3 sequence: CASSFMRGQNTEAFF. The CDR3 DNA reads as TGTGCCAGCAGTTTCATGAGGGGGCAAAACACTGAAGCTTTCTTT.